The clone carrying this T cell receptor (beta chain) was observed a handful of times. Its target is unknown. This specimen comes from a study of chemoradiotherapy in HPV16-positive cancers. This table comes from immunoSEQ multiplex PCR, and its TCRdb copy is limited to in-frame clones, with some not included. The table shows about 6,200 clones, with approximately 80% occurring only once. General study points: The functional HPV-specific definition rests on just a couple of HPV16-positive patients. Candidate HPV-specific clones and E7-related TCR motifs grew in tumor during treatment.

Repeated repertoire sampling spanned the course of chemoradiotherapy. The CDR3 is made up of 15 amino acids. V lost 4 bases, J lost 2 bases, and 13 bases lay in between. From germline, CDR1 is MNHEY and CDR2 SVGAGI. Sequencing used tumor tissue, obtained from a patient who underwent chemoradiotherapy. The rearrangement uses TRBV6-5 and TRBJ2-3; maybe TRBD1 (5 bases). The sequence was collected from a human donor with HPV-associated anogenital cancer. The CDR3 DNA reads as TGTGCCAGCAGTTTCATAGGGGCACTCACAGATACGCAGTATTTT. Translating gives CASSFIGALTDTQYF.